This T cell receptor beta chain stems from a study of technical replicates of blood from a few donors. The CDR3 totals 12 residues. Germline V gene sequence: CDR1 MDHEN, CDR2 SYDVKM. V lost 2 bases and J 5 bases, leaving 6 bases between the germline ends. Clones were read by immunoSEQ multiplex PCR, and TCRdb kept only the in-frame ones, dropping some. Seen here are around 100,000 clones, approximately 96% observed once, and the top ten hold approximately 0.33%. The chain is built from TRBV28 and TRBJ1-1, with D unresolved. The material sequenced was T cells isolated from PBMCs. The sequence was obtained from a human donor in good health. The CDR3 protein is CASSLAGTEAFF. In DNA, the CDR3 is TGTGCCAGCAGTTTAGCGGGGACTGAAGCTTTCTTT.